This TCR beta chain was captured by sequencing in a study of cytomegalovirus exposure and HLA in healthy donors. The CDR3 totals 15 residues. CDR1 and CDR2 (germline): SGHTS, YDEGEE. The V end was cut by 1 base, the J end by 0 bases, with 8 bases between. The PCR employed 60 Vbeta primers together with 13 Jbeta primers. The method was immunoSEQ multiplex PCR; TCRdb's version includes in-frame clones alone and lacks a portion of them. The sample features approximately 100,000 clones, with 0.5% to 0.7% in its top ten. General study results and limits: Among immune exposure information, only CMV serostatus was available.

Comments on this clone: Its target is unknown.

The TCR originated in a man aged 45 to 65 in good health and CMV-seronegative. The V call is TRBV5-8, the J call TRBJ2-1; perhaps TRBD1 as D (6 bases). Sequencing used PBMCs. This CDR3 is CASSLRGGSYNEQFF. CDR3 bases: TGTGCCAGCAGCTTGCGAGGGGGCTCCTACAATGAGCAGTTCTTC.